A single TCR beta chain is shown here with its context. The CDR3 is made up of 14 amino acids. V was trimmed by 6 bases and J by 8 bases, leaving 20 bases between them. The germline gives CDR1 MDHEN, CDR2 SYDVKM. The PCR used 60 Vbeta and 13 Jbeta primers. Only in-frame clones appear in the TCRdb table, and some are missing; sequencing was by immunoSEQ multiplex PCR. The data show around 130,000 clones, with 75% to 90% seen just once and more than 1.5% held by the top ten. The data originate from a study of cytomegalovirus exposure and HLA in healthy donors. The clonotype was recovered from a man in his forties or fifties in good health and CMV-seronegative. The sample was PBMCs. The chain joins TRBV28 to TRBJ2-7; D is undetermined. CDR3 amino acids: CASSPHDMTSQQYF. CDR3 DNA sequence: TGTGCCAGCAGCCCCCATGATATGACTTCCCAGCAGTACTTC. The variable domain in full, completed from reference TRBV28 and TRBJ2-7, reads DVKVTQSSRYLVKRTGEKVFLECVQDMDHENMFWYRQDPGLGLRLIYFSYDVKMKEKGDIPEGYSVSREKKERFSLILESASTNQTSMYLCASSPHDMTSQQYFGPGTRLTVT.